These T cell receptor beta chains were read from a single sample in a study of OX40 agonist ivuxolimab in advanced cancers. Assay used: immunoSEQ multiplex PCR; TCRdb lists only in-frame clones, some missing. The table includes some 72,000 clones, roughly 90% detected once. Sequences were derived from CD4+ or CD8+ T cells sorted from blood, sampled in a trial of the OX40 agonist ivuxolimab. These receptors came from an adult with an advanced solid tumor such as melanoma, head and neck, liver or kidney cancer. Both conserved end residues are trimmed from each CDR3. Expanded clones get a size class; other rows say once, few or many, or leave the size out.

v_gene,abundance,CDR3aa
TRBV7-2,.,ASSLRGPKEETQY
TRBV30,.,AWSLMTGSGNTIY
TRBV29-1,few,SVTHSRETQY
TRBV4-2,.,ASSQETGTSGNTIY
TRBV11-3,.,ASSLEGGGRSEQF
TRBV10-3,.,AISDDRVNEKLF
TRBV6-5,.,ASSYSRGGELF
TRBV5-4,.,ASSLNRGIEKLF
TRBV6-1,.,ASSLLAGGGDTQY
TRBV29-1,.,SVESGTGGAHTQY
TRBV18,.,ASSPGEAYIQY
TRBV11-3,once,ASSQGQGDFYEQY
TRBV12-5,.,ASGPHRRETQY
TRBV7-6,.,ASRNGLNEQY
TRBV5-3,.,ARSFRGRGEQF
TRBV7-3,.,ASSLSPRRSGTDTQY
TRBV19,.,ASILRQGLEGGYT
TRBV18,.,ASSPAGLAGEKF
TRBV6-4,.,ASSDGTSRGYEQF
TRBV7-3,.,ASSSSGTGNTGELF
TRBV4-3,.,ASSQEWGYNEQF
TRBV2,.,ASSERGRVTEAF
TRBV30,.,AWRDDRKTDTQY
TRBV5-1,once,ASSSGWGDMNTEAF
TRBV19,.,ASSISTDTQY
TRBV4-1,.,ASSQPGQKNIQY
TRBV19,.,ASRPGTGVPNYGYT
TRBV6-1,.,ASSESAGQGSREQY
TRBV19,.,ASSIPGADTQY
TRBV5-6,.,ASSRIVPGGSDTEAF